This T cell receptor beta chain was sequenced during a study of cytomegalovirus exposure and HLA in healthy donors. The CDR3 has 14 amino acids. The germline gives CDR1 MNHEY, CDR2 SVGAGI. The V and J ends lost 6 bases and 7 bases, in that order; junction bases with no gene match: 7. General observations from the study: The investigators catalogued 164 TCR beta chains as cytomegalovirus-associated.

This clone was observed a handful of times. The antigen is not known. PCR employed 60 Vbeta and 13 Jbeta primers. Sequencing used immunoSEQ multiplex PCR; TCRdb keeps in-frame clones, though not all of them. The sample records about 140,000 clones, 80% being singletons. The chain combines TRBV6-5 with TRBJ1-4; 8 nucleotides align to TRBD1. Sequencing was performed on PBMCs. This sequence originates from a man in his fifties in good health and CMV-seronegative. The CDR3 sequence is CASRHGQGVEKLFF. The CDR3, as DNA: TGTGCCAGCAGGCACGGACAGGGAGTTGAAAAACTGTTTTTT.